One and the same sample provided the 22 T cell receptor beta chains below, sequenced in a study of blood T cell repertoires in COVID-19. Clones were read by immunoSEQ multiplex PCR, and TCRdb kept only the in-frame ones, dropping some. The top ten clones hold 2% to 2.5% of a sample with fewer than 300,000 clones, approximately 90% of them seen once. The source material was PBMCs or T cells enriched from blood (not recorded which). Receptors originate from a woman between 35 and 50 years old with acute COVID-19.

J is TRBJ1-1 and V is TRBV28; D perhaps matches TRBD1 (5 bases). V was clipped by 0 bases and J by 1 base, with 15 bases between them. CDR1 is MDHEN and CDR2 is SYDVKM in the germline V gene. The CDR3 totals 17 residues. The CDR3 reads CASSLWIYTGPNTEAFF. The CDR3 DNA follows: TGTGCCAGCAGTTTATGGATTTATACAGGACCGAACACTGAAGCTTTCTTT.

The rearrangement joins TRBV11-3 to TRBJ2-6; D gene unclear. There are 15 residues in the CDR3. Germline CDR1 is SGHNT and CDR2 is YENEEA. V was cut by 1 base and J by 0 bases, with 4 bases left in between. In DNA form, the CDR3 reads TGTGCCAGCAGCTTAGGCAGCTCTGGGGCCAACGTCCTGACTTTC. Translating it yields CASSLGSSGANVLTF. Full variable domain (outside the CDR3, taken from reference TRBV11-3 and TRBJ2-6): EAGVVQSPRYKIIEKKQPVAFWCNPISGHNTLYWYLQNLGQGPELLIRYENEEAVDDSQLPKDRFSAERLKGVDSTLKIQPAELGDSAVYLCASSLGSSGANVLTFGAGSRLTVL.

The chain employs TRBV4-1 and TRBJ2-5; weak D call: TRBD2 (5 bases). CDR1 and CDR2 from the germline V gene are MGHRA and YSYEKL. This CDR3 contains 15 residues. V lost 5 bases, J lost 5 bases, and 18 bases lay in between. This CDR3 reads CASSSSGSSQETQYF. For the CDR3, the DNA is TGCGCCAGCAGCTCCAGTGGGAGTAGCCAGGAGACCCAGTACTTC.

CDR3 in amino acids: CASSYPGQDTGELFF. The CDR3 DNA sequence: TGTGCCAGCAGTTACCCCGGACAGGACACCGGGGAGCTGTTTTTT. The chain links TRBV6-2 or TRBV6-3 to TRBJ2-2; 7 bases line up with TRBD1. Unmatched junction bases numbered 3, after V lost 2 bases and J lost 3 bases. CDR3 length: 15 amino acids. CDR1 MNHEY and CDR2 SVGEGT come from the germline V gene.

The chain joins TRBV4-2 to TRBJ2-6; perhaps TRBD1 as D (5 bases). This CDR3 comprises 15 residues. The germline gives CDR1 LGHNA, CDR2 YNFKEQ. V lost 4 bases and J lost 1, with 8 bases in between. CDR3 sequence: CASSLPGSGANVLTF. In nucleotides, the CDR3 is TGTGCCAGCAGCCTCCCAGGGTCTGGGGCCAACGTCCTGACTTTC.

The chain joins TRBV27 to TRBJ1-2; 8 nucleotides line up with TRBD1. The CDR3 totals 15 residues. The junction had 9 bases not matched to a gene; V was cut back by 4 bases and J by 5 bases. The V gene's germline CDR1 is MNHEY and CDR2 SMNVEV (reference sequence). DNA for the CDR3: TGTGCCAGCAGTTCTCCAAGGACAGGGCGATATGGCTACACCTTC. Its protein product is CASSSPRTGRYGYTF.

Regarding this clone: A read error may produce the germline difference seen at one junction end. The rearrangement links TRBV7-7 to TRBJ2-1, with D maybe TRBD2 (6 bases). From germline, CDR1 is SSHAT and CDR2 FNYEAQ (reference sequence). The CDR3 covers 15 residues. The CDR3 reads CASSPLRGKNNEQFF. The CDR3 DNA reads TGTGCTAGCAGCCCTCTACGGGGGAAAAACAATGAGCAGTTCTTC.

This chain connects TRBV6-2 or TRBV6-3 to TRBJ2-1; D might be TRBD2 (5 bases). This CDR3 region has 13 residues. Per germline, CDR1 MNHEY and CDR2 SVGEGT. V was shortened by 0 bases and J by 7 bases, with 7 bases between the two germline ends. CDR3 region: CASSYSTTNEQFF. The CDR3, as DNA: TGTGCCAGCAGTTACTCGACTACTAATGAGCAGTTCTTC.

The chain has TRBV30 and TRBJ2-1; D might be TRBD1 (5 bases). Germline values: CDR1 GTSNPN, CDR2 SVGIG (reference sequence). Trimming pared 5 bases from V and 3 bases from J, leaving 5 bases between. The CDR3 runs to 11 residues. DNA of the CDR3: TGTGCCTGGGACAGCTACAATGAGCAGTTCTTC. Translating it yields CAWDSYNEQFF.

This clone has a single count. The V call is TRBV5-1, the J call TRBJ2-5; 9 bases are shared with TRBD1. Germline V lookup: CDR1 SGHRS, CDR2 YFSETQ. The CDR3 is 16 residues long. After removal of 4 bases from V and 4 bases from J, the junction contained 11 bases not matched to a gene. The CDR3 coding sequence is TGCGCCAGCAGCGAACGACCGACAGGGGGAGGAGAGACCCAGTACTTC. This gives the protein CASSERPTGGGETQYF.

J is TRBJ1-5 and V is TRBV7-2; D possibly corresponds to TRBD1 (6 bases). Germline V gene lookup returns CDR1 SGHTA and CDR2 FQGNSA. V shed 4 bases and J shed 7 bases, with 14 bases lying between them. The CDR3 extends over 14 amino acids. DNA of the CDR3: TGTGCCAGCAGCTCGGGGGGGCGGGACCAGCCCCAGCATTTT. Residues: CASSSGGRDQPQHF.

The genes are TRBV21-1 and TRBJ1-1. TRBV21-1 is assigned pseudogene status. The CDR3 runs 19 residues. The CDR3 bases are TGTGCCAGCAGCAAACTAAAGGGGACTTCCCTAGCTCCGAACACTGAAGCTTTCTTT. As protein: CASSKLKGTSLAPNTEAFF.

CDR3 DNA: TGTGCCAGCAGTGCACAGCACCCTAGCACAGATACGCAGTATTTT. Translating gives CASSAQHPSTDTQYF. The chain combines TRBV2 with TRBJ2-3; no definite D call. With 4 bases removed from V and 0 bases from J, the gap between germline ends came to 11 bases. Germline V CDR1 and CDR2: SNHLY, FYNNEI. The CDR3 has 15 amino acids.

The rearrangement uses TRBV10-3 and TRBJ2-5; TRBD2 matches at 7 bases. Trimming removed 10 bases from V and 4 bases from J; junction bases left unmatched: 6. The CDR3 totals 12 residues. Germline V gives CDR1 ENHRY, CDR2 SYGVKD. This chain's CDR3 is CATAGTTETQYF. CDR3 coding DNA: TGTGCCACAGCGGGGACCACAGAGACCCAGTACTTC.

A word on this clone: Different DNA sequences within this sample yield the same CDR3. The genes are TRBV18 and TRBJ1-4; D unresolved. The length of the CDR3 is 15 residues. Germline assignment: CDR1 KGHSH and CDR2 LQKENI. Trimming took 6 bases from V and 5 from J, leaving 16 bases between them. CDR3 nucleotide sequence: TGTGCCAGCTCCTCCACGGTGGCGGCCAATGAAAAACTGTTTTTT. Translation gives CASSSTVAANEKLFF.

About this clone itself: Other DNA sequences from this sample encode an identical CDR3 as well. The gene calls are TRBV3-1 (or the pseudogene TRBV3-2) and TRBJ1-1; TRBD1 is a possible D gene (5 bases). Trimming cost V 6 bases and J 5 bases, with 7 bases left between them. The germline gives CDR1 LGHDT, CDR2 YNNKEL (reference sequence). CDR3 size: 11 residues. The CDR3 DNA follows: TGTGCCAGCAGGGGGGGAACTGAAGCTTTCTTT. It is translated as CASRGGTEAFF.

The rearrangement joins TRBV11-1 to TRBJ2-7; 7 bases match TRBD2. The length of the CDR3 is 13 residues. V lost 1 base and J lost 5; bases outside the gene matches: 2. Germline CDR1 is SGHAT and CDR2 is FQDESV (reference sequence). The CDR3 DNA follows: TGTGCCAGCAGCTTAGTGGGGAGGGACGAGCAGTACTTC. Protein: CASSLVGRDEQYF.

The V and J genes are TRBV6-5 and TRBJ1-5, with TRBD1 matching 9 bases. V lost 9 bases to trimming and J lost 5 bases; unmatched junction nucleotides: 8. In germline, CDR1 is MNHEY, CDR2 SVGAGI. This CDR3 has 14 residues. The CDR3: CASSIGTGHQPQHF. CDR3 DNA: TGTGCCAGTTCGATCGGGACAGGGCATCAGCCCCAGCATTTT.

This chain joins TRBV7-9 and TRBJ2-3, with TRBD2 identical over 8 bases. Germline V gene sequence: CDR1 SEHNR, CDR2 FQNEAQ (reference sequence). The CDR3 length is 16 residues. The trim removed 5 bases at V and 1 base at J, leaving 8 bases unmatched. Here the CDR3 reads CASSKVAGPGTDTQYF. The CDR3, as DNA: TGTGCCAGCAGCAAAGTAGCGGGGCCAGGCACAGATACGCAGTATTTT. Complete variable domain (other parts from reference TRBV7-9 and TRBJ2-3): DTGVSQNPRHKITKRGQNVTFRCDPISEHNRLYWYRQTLGQGPEFLTYFQNEAQLEKSRLLSDRFSAERPKGSFSTLEIQRTEQGDSAMYLCASSKVAGPGTDTQYFGPGTRLTVL.

The gene calls are TRBV30 and TRBJ2-3, with TRBD1 matching over 10 bases. The V gene end was trimmed by 2 bases and the J gene end by 3 bases; junction bases not matched to a gene: 5. CDR3 length: 15 residues. The germline V gene encodes CDR1 GTSNPN and CDR2 SVGIG (reference sequence). Written as DNA, the CDR3 is TGTGCCTGGAGTTTTGACAGGGGGCCTACAGATACGCAGTATTTT. As protein: CAWSFDRGPTDTQYF. Full variable domain (remainder filled in from reference TRBV30 and TRBJ2-3): SQTIHQWPATLVQPVGSPLSLECTVEGTSNPNLYWYRQAAGRGLQLLFYSVGIGQISSEVPQNLSASRPQDRQFILSSKKLLLSDSGFYLCAWSFDRGPTDTQYFGPGTRLTVL.

The gene calls are TRBV7-6 and TRBJ1-4; 7 nucleotides line up with TRBD1. CDR3 length: 14 residues. V was pared by 5 bases and J by 8 bases, with 8 bases of the junction left unmatched. Germline V gives CDR1 SGHVS, CDR2 FNYEAQ. CDR3: CASSPGGGGEKLFF. The CDR3 nucleotides are TGTGCCAGCAGCCCGGGAGGGGGCGGCGAAAAACTGTTTTTT.

The rearrangement links TRBV24-1 to TRBJ2-5; 10 positions agree with TRBD1. There are 16 residues in the CDR3. After removal of 3 bases from V and 1 base from J, the junction contained 4 bases not matched to a gene. Germline V lookup: CDR1 KGHDR, CDR2 SFDVKD. The CDR3 spells CATSDPGTGVQETQYF. The CDR3 nucleotides read TGTGCCACCAGTGATCCCGGGACAGGGGTCCAAGAGACCCAGTACTTC.